The clone carrying this TCR beta chain appeared a few times. Authors' processing steps: Counts of nucleated cells, estimated from reference gene primer amplification, were obtained. Method: immunoSEQ multiplex PCR; TCRdb's copy keeps in-frame clones and lacks some. That table supplies the V and J calls and clone size; D and trimming were determined from the DNA. The sample lists about 100,000 clones, more than 65% seen once, with less than 20% in the top ten. The data stem from a study of blood T cell repertoires in COVID-19. About the study: PBMCs, B-cell-depleted T cells, or T cells provided the cDNA or gDNA that made up the material.

This CDR3 contains 15 residues. The junction had 8 bases not matched to a gene; V was cut back by 5 bases and J by 4 bases. The germline V gene has CDR1 MNHEY and CDR2 SMNVEV (reference sequence). Sequencing used peripheral blood. This clonotype was obtained from a woman over 75 with active or convalescent COVID-19. The gene calls are TRBV27 and TRBJ1-1, with 9 bases fitting TRBD1. The CDR3 region is CASSPQGAMGTEAFF. CDR3 coding DNA: TGTGCCAGCAGTCCACAGGGGGCAATGGGCACTGAAGCTTTCTTT.